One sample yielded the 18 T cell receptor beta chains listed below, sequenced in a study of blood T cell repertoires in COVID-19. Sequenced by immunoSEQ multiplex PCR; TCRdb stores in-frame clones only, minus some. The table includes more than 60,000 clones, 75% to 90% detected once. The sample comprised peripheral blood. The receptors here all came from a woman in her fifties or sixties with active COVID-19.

The CDR3 loop reads CASSYWEGRSTDTQYF. CDR3 nucleotides: TGTGCCAGCAGCTACTGGGAGGGGCGTAGCACAGATACGCAGTATTTT. The J gene is TRBJ2-3, the V gene TRBV11-3, with 7 bases that match TRBD2. The ends lost 4 bases at V and 0 bases at J; junction bases unmatched: 7. This CDR3 comprises 16 residues. Germline assignment: CDR1 SGHNT and CDR2 YENEEA. The whole variable domain, filled in from reference TRBV11-3 and TRBJ2-3, reads EAGVVQSPRYKIIEKKQPVAFWCNPISGHNTLYWYLQNLGQGPELLIRYENEEAVDDSQLPKDRFSAERLKGVDSTLKIQPAELGDSAVYLCASSYWEGRSTDTQYFGPGTRLTVL.

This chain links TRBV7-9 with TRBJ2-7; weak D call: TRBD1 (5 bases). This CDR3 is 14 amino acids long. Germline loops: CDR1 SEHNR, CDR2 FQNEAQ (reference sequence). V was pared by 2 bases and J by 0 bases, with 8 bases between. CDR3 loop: CASSLKGNSYEQYF. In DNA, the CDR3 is TGTGCCAGCAGCTTAAAGGGGAACTCCTACGAGCAGTACTTC.

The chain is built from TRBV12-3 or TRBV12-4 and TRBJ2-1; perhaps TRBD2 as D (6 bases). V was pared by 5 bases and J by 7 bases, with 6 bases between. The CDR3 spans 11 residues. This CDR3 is CASSSGNEQFF. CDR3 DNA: TGTGCCAGCAGTAGCGGGAATGAGCAGTTCTTC.

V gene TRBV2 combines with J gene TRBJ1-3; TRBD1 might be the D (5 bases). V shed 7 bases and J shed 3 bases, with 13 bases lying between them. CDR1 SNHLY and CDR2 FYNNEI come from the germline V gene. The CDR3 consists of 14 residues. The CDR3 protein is CASTGTSGGNTIYF. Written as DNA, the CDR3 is TGTGCCAGCACCGGGACTTCTGGTGGAAACACCATATATTTT.

This chain's CDR3 is CASSPLGQGLRAGELFF. The CDR3 DNA sequence: TGTGCCAGCAGCCCCCTCGGACAGGGCTTAAGAGCCGGGGAGCTGTTTTTT. The rearrangement joins TRBV3-1 (or the pseudogene TRBV3-2) to TRBJ2-2; TRBD1 matches 8 bases. The CDR3 totals 17 residues. J lost 6 bases, V lost 4 bases, and 13 bases had no gene match. CDR1 and CDR2 from the germline V gene are LGHDT and YNNKEL (reference sequence).

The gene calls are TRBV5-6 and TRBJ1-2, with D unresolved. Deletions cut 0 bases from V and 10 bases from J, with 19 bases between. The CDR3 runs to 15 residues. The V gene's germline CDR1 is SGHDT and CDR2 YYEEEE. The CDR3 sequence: CASSLEAVGAMVYTF. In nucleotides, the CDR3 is TGTGCCAGCAGCTTGGAGGCAGTGGGCGCTATGGTCTACACCTTC.

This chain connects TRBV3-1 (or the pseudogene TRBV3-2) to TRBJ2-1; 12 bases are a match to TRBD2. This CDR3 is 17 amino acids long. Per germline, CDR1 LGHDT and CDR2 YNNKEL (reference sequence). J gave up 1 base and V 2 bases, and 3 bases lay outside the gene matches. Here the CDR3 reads CASSQRTSGISYNEQFF. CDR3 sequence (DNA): TGTGCCAGCAGCCAACGGACTAGCGGGATTTCCTACAATGAGCAGTTCTTC.

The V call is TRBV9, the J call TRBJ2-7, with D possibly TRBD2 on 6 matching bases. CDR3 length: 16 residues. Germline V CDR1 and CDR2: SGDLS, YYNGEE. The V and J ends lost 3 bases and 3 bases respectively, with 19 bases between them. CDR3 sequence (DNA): TGTGCCAGCAGCGCCCAGCTCGGCGCGGGAATCTACGAGCAGTACTTC. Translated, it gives CASSAQLGAGIYEQYF.

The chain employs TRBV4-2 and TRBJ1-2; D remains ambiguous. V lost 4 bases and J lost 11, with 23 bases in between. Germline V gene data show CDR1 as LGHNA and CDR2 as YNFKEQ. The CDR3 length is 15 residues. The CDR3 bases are TGTGCCAGCAGCCCCGAAGAGAGGCGATCTGACGCTTACACCTTC. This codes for CASSPEERRSDAYTF.

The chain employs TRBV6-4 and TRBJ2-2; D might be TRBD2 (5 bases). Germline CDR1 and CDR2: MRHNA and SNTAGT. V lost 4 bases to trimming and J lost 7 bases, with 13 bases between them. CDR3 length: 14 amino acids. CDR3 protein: CASSVEGSIGELFF. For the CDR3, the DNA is TGTGCCAGCAGTGTTGAGGGTTCGATCGGGGAGCTGTTTTTT.

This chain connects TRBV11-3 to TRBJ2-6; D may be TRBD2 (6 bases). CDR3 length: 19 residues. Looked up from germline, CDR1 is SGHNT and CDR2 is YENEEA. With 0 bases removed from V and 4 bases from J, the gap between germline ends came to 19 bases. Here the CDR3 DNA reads TGTGCCAGCAGCTTAGAGAGACTAGGCCCGTCTCCGGGGGCCAACGTCCTGACTTTC. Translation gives CASSLERLGPSPGANVLTF.

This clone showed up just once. CDR3 region: CASQGGTEAFF. Written as DNA, the CDR3 is TGTGCCTCCCAGGGAGGCACTGAAGCTTTCTTT. This rearrangement joins TRBV28 to TRBJ1-1; possible D gene TRBD1, 5 bases. Germline CDR1 MDHEN, CDR2 SYDVKM. This CDR3 is built from 11 residues. V lost 11 bases, J lost 4 bases, and 11 bases lay in between.

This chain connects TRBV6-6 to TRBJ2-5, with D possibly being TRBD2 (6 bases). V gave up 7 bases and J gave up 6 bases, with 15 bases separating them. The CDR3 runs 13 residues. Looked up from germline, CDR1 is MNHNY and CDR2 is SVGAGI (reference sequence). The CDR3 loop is CASTLLALQTQYF. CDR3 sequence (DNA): TGTGCCAGCACCCTACTAGCATTGCAGACCCAGTACTTC.

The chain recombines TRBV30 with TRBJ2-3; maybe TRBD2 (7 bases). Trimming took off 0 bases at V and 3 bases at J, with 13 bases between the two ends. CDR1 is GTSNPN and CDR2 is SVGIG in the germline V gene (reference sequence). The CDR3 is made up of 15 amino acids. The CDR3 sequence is CAWSVTRGGTDTQYF. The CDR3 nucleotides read TGTGCCTGGAGTGTGACTAGGGGGGGTACAGATACGCAGTATTTT.

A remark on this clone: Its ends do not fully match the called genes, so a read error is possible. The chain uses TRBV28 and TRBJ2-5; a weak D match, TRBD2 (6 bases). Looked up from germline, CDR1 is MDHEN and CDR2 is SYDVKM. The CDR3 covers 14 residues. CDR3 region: CASSSGTPQDTQYF. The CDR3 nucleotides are TGTGCCAGCAGTTCTGGGACTCCTCAAGATACCCAGTACTTC.

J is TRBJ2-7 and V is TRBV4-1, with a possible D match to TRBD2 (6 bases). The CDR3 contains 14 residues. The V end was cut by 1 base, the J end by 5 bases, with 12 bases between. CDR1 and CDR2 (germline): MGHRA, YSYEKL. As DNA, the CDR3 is TGCGCCAGCAGCCAAGTCGGGAGAGAGGACGAGCAGTACTTC. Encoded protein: CASSQVGREDEQYF.

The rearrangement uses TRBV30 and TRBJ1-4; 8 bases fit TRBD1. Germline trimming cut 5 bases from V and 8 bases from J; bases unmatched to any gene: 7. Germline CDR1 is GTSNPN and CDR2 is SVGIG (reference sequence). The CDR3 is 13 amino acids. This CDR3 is CAWRSGGSEKLFF. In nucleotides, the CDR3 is TGTGCCTGGCGATCAGGGGGCTCGGAAAAACTGTTTTTT.

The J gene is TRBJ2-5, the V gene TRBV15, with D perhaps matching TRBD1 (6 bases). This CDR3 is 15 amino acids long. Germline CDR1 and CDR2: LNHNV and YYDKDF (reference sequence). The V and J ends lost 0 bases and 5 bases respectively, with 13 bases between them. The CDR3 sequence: CATSRDLGQHETQYF. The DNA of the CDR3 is TGTGCCACCAGCAGAGATCTAGGACAGCACGAGACCCAGTACTTC.